A selection of T cell receptor beta chains follows, all from one sample in a study of blood T cell repertoires in COVID-19. Clones were read by immunoSEQ multiplex PCR, and TCRdb kept only the in-frame ones, dropping some. Among 120,000 or so clones listed, more than 70% were seen once. Sequenced material: peripheral blood. The source is a man older than 75 with active or convalescent COVID-19. CDR3s include the opening cysteine and the closing phenylalanine or tryptophan. The order of the fields is clone size, D gene, V gene, J gene, CDR3 protein, CDR3 DNA. D genes are given only for firm matches. A row's size may be missing; if present it is once, few, many or a size class.

size: -; D: -; V: TRBV5-1; J: TRBJ2-5; CDR3: CASSLESGGTQYF; DNA: TGCGCCAGCAGCTTGGAGTCCGGCGGGACCCAGTACTTC
size: -; D: TRBD1; V: TRBV6-5; J: TRBJ1-1; CDR3: CASSYPAGQGDLAFF; DNA: TGTGCCAGCAGTTACCCGGCGGGACAGGGGGATCTAGCTTTCTTT
size: -; D: -; V: TRBV7-5; J: TRBJ2-5; CDR3: CVRSPKGLAEETQYF; DNA: TGTGTCAGAAGCCCGAAGGGACTAGCGGAAGAGACCCAGTACTTC
size: -; D: TRBD1; V: TRBV7-2; J: TRBJ2-1; CDR3: CASSYLGQGSDEQFF; DNA: TGTGCCAGCAGCTACCTAGGACAGGGGTCGGATGAGCAGTTCTTC
size: -; D: -; V: TRBV6-1; J: TRBJ1-5; CDR3: CASSEARGLNQPQHF; DNA: TGTGCCAGCAGTGAAGCCCGGGGTCTCAATCAGCCCCAGCATTTT
size: -; D: -; V: TRBV4-3; J: TRBJ2-3; CDR3: CASRDMGTDTQYF; DNA: TGCGCCAGCAGGGACATGGGCACAGATACGCAGTATTTT
size: -; D: -; V: TRBV7-2; J: TRBJ2-5; CDR3: CASSLGDIHQETQYF; DNA: TGTGCCAGCAGCTTAGGCGACATTCATCAAGAGACCCAGTACTTC
size: -; D: TRBD1; V: TRBV27; J: TRBJ1-1; CDR3: CASSPLGQPTTEAFF; DNA: TGTGCCAGCAGCCCACTGGGACAGCCAACCACTGAAGCTTTCTTT
size: -; D: -; V: TRBV10-1; J: TRBJ1-1; CDR3: CASPRYLGGVNTEAFF; DNA: TGCGCCAGCCCGAGGTACCTAGGAGGGGTGAACACTGAAGCTTTCTTT
size: -; D: TRBD2; V: TRBV5-4; J: TRBJ2-7; CDR3: CASSSSGGSSPYEQYF; DNA: TGTGCCAGCAGCTCGAGCGGGGGATCGTCCCCCTACGAGCAGTACTTC
size: -; D: -; V: TRBV12-5; J: TRBJ2-5; CDR3: CASGLGHIQETQYF; DNA: TGTGCTAGTGGTTTGGGACATATCCAAGAGACCCAGTACTTC
size: few; D: TRBD1; V: TRBV18; J: TRBJ1-6; CDR3: CASSRQGGDSPLHF; DNA: TGTGCCAGCTCACGACAGGGAGGAGATTCACCCCTCCACTTT
size: -; D: -; V: TRBV7-2; J: TRBJ1-5; CDR3: CASSLTPNARGDQPQHF; DNA: TGTGCCAGCAGCTTAACCCCCAACGCCCGGGGAGATCAGCCCCAGCATTTT
size: -; D: -; V: TRBV12-3/TRBV12-4; J: TRBJ2-7; CDR3: CASSTGTPYEQYF; DNA: TGTGCCAGCAGTACGGGAACCCCCTACGAGCAGTACTTC
size: -; D: TRBD2; V: TRBV9; J: TRBJ2-1; CDR3: CASSASGGSYNEQFF; DNA: TGTGCCAGCAGCGCTAGCGGGGGATCCTACAATGAGCAGTTCTTC
size: -; D: TRBD1; V: TRBV6-5; J: TRBJ1-1; CDR3: CASSFTGGGTEAFF; DNA: TGTGCCAGCAGTTTTACAGGGGGGGGCACTGAAGCTTTCTTT
size: -; D: -; V: TRBV5-5; J: TRBJ2-3; CDR3: CASSGDSGPDTQYF; DNA: TGTGCCAGCAGCGGGGACTCAGGGCCAGATACGCAGTATTTT
size: -; D: -; V: TRBV6-2/TRBV6-3; J: TRBJ2-1; CDR3: CASSQLRSEQFF; DNA: TGTGCCAGCAGTCAGCTACGGAGTGAGCAGTTCTTC
size: -; D: TRBD1; V: TRBV19; J: TRBJ1-5; CDR3: CASRERGQFKQPQHF; DNA: TGTGCCAGTAGGGAGAGGGGACAGTTTAAGCAGCCCCAGCATTTT
size: -; D: TRBD1; V: TRBV11-2; J: TRBJ2-2; CDR3: CASSVAGTGSAGELFF; DNA: TGTGCCAGCAGCGTAGCCGGGACAGGGAGCGCCGGGGAGCTGTTTTTT